Below, 19 T cell receptor beta chains from the same sample are listed, as sequenced in a study of T cells in Graves' hyperthyroidism and ophthalmopathy. Authors of the study amplified TCR beta CDR3 regions from RNA transcripts. In the first-round RT-PCR of the TCR CDR3, the HTBI primer set was used. TCRdb itself ran the multiplex PCR reads through MiXCR, one entry per CDR3 protein. This sample yields about 480,000 distinct CDR3 sequences, of which about an eighth are seen a single time; 17% belongs to the top ten. Material for sequencing was blood. The origin of the receptors is a woman aged 18 to 35 with Graves' hyperthyroidism.

This clonotype was counted a few times. J is TRBJ2-5 and V is TRBV7-6; D may match TRBD1 or TRBD2 (6 bases each). CDR3 length: 15 residues. The V gene's germline CDR1 is SGHVS and CDR2 FNYEAQ. The V and J ends lost 5 bases and 3 bases respectively, with 16 bases between them. The CDR3 DNA reads TGTGCCAGCAGCGCCCTTTTGAGGGGGGAAGAGACCCAGTACTTC. It translates to CASSALLRGEETQYF.

This clonotype occurred many times. The genes are TRBV5-1 and TRBJ1-2, with no clear D. Trimming stripped 0 bases from V and 5 bases from J, with 5 bases between. The germline V gene encodes CDR1 SGHRS and CDR2 YFSETQ. This CDR3 has 12 residues. The CDR3 DNA is TGCGCCAGCAGCTTGGACGGTTATGGCTACACCTTC. Encoded protein: CASSLDGYGYTF. The entire variable domain, with the rest obtained from reference TRBV5-1 and TRBJ1-2, is as follows: KAGVTQTPRYLIKTRGQQVTLSCSPISGHRSVSWYQQTPGQGLQFLFEYFSETQRNKGNFPGRFSGRQFSNSRSEMNVSTLELGDSALYLCASSLDGYGYTFGSGTRLTVV.

This clonotype was counted between two and nine times. The V gene is TRBV4-2, the J gene TRBJ1-2, with a possible D match to TRBD1 (5 bases). Germline CDR1 is LGHNA and CDR2 is YNFKEQ. The V and J ends lost 1 base and 4 bases respectively, with 13 bases between them. This CDR3 has 15 residues. Written as DNA, the CDR3 is TGTGCCAGCAGCCAAGCCGCGGACACGGTCTATGGCTACACCTTC. The encoded protein is CASSQAADTVYGYTF.

This clonotype was counted ten times or more. The CDR3 DNA reads TGCGCCAGTCGTACCGGGCCCTCCACAGATACGCAGTATTTT. It yields the protein CASRTGPSTDTQYF. The chain is built from TRBV5-1 and TRBJ2-3; no clear D. The V and J ends lost 8 bases and 2 bases respectively, with 15 bases between them. Germline-derived CDR1 and CDR2 are SGHRS and YFSETQ. The CDR3 is 14 residues long.

This rearrangement joins TRBV2 to TRBJ1-2, with TRBD1 identical over 9 bases. The CDR3 covers 13 residues. J gave up 7 bases and V 7 bases, and 7 bases lay outside the gene matches. Germline loops: CDR1 SNHLY, CDR2 FYNNEI. CDR3 region: CASKVQGAGGYTF. Written as DNA, the CDR3 is TGTGCCAGCAAGGTACAGGGGGCAGGTGGCTACACCTTC.

This rearrangement joins TRBV14 to TRBJ2-3, with 9 bases matching TRBD2. Germline assignment: CDR1 SGHDN and CDR2 FVKESK. The CDR3 has 18 residues. The V gene end was trimmed by 1 base and the J gene end by 5 bases; junction bases not matched to a gene: 13. CDR3: CASSQVRASGKSGDTQYF. DNA for the CDR3: TGTGCCAGCAGCCAAGTCAGAGCTAGCGGGAAATCAGGAGATACGCAGTATTTT. The complete variable domain, with remaining parts taken from reference TRBV14 and TRBJ2-3, reads EAGVTQFPSHSVIEKGQTVTLRCDPISGHDNLYWYRRVMGKEIKFLLHFVKESKQDESGMPNNRFLAERTGGTYSTLKVQPAELEDSGVYFCASSQVRASGKSGDTQYFGPGTRLTVL.

The chain recombines TRBV6-5 with TRBJ1-1; D perhaps matches TRBD1 (5 bases). Trimming cost V 0 bases and J 5 bases, with 16 bases left between them. The CDR3 consists of 16 residues. Looked up from germline, CDR1 is MNHEY and CDR2 is SVGAGI. The CDR3 region is CASSYSTEFGGTEAFF. The DNA for the CDR3 is TGTGCCAGCAGTTACTCGACTGAGTTCGGGGGGACTGAAGCTTTCTTT.

This clonotype came up a few times. The rearrangement joins TRBV5-1 to TRBJ2-1; D gene unclear. The V gene's germline CDR1 is SGHRS and CDR2 YFSETQ. V was shortened by 3 bases and J by 0 bases, with 7 bases between the two germline ends. There are 14 residues in the CDR3. The CDR3 DNA follows: TGCGCCAGCAGCTCCCCTAGCTCCTACAATGAGCAGTTCTTC. The encoded protein is CASSSPSSYNEQFF.

This clonotype appeared many times. The chain employs TRBV11-1 and TRBJ2-1; no reliable D call. The CDR3 length is 11 residues. Germline assignment: CDR1 SGHAT and CDR2 FQDESV (reference sequence). Trimming took 2 bases from V and 10 from J, leaving 6 bases between them. CDR3 loop: CASSLSREQFF. Written as DNA, the CDR3 is TGTGCCAGCAGCTTATCGAGGGAGCAGTTCTTC.

This clonotype was counted at least ten times. The chain employs TRBV12-3 or TRBV12-4 and TRBJ2-3, with D unresolved. This CDR3 is 12 amino acids long. V was shortened by 0 bases and J by 4 bases, with 2 bases between the two germline ends. The CDR3 DNA is TGTGCCAGCAGTTTAGCCGCAGATACGCAGTATTTT. Protein product: CASSLAADTQYF.

CDR3 in amino acids: CASSQERRDAQYF. CDR3 DNA: TGCGCCAGCAGCCAAGAAAGGAGGGACGCCCAGTACTTC. The genes are TRBV4-1 and TRBJ2-5; D is possibly TRBD2 (6 bases). Germline CDR1 and CDR2: MGHRA and YSYEKL. The CDR3 contains 13 residues. The V end was cut by 0 bases, the J end by 9 bases, with 11 bases between.

The V and J genes are TRBV19 and TRBJ2-1, with 8 bases fitting TRBD2. Germline V lookup: CDR1 LNHDA, CDR2 SQIVND (reference sequence). The CDR3 is 15 amino acids. V lost 5 bases, J lost 5 bases, and 8 bases stayed unmatched. The CDR3, as DNA: TGTGCCAGTAGTCAAAGCGGGAGTCGACACAATGAGCAGTTCTTC. Translating gives CASSQSGSRHNEQFF.

This chain uses TRBV29-1 with TRBJ2-7; D remains unclear. With 2 bases removed from V and 4 bases from J, the gap between germline ends came to 12 bases. The CDR3 runs 13 residues. Per germline, CDR1 SQVTM and CDR2 ANQGSEA. DNA for the CDR3: TGCAGCGTTGAATTCGGCGTCCCTTACGAGCAGTACTTC. Amino acid sequence: CSVEFGVPYEQYF.

This clonotype was found many times. The V call is TRBV11-2, the J call TRBJ2-2; D possibly corresponds to TRBD1 (6 bases). The CDR3 consists of 15 residues. V lost 3 bases, J lost 4 bases, and 12 bases lay in between. From germline, CDR1 is SGHAT and CDR2 FQNNGV. CDR3 protein: CASSFTGSGTGELFF. The CDR3 DNA reads as TGTGCCAGCAGCTTTACAGGGTCGGGCACCGGGGAGCTGTTTTTT.

This clonotype showed up just a few times. This chain uses TRBV5-8 with TRBJ2-1, with D perhaps matching TRBD2 (6 bases). Trimming removed 2 bases from V and 2 bases from J, with 17 bases in between. CDR3 length equals 17 residues. Germline V CDR1 and CDR2: SGHTS, YDEGEE. CDR3 loop: CASSFKPGTDTYNEQFF. CDR3 DNA: TGTGCCAGCAGCTTTAAACCCGGGACTGATACCTACAATGAGCAGTTCTTC. Drawing the rest from reference TRBV5-8 and TRBJ2-1, the complete variable domain is EAGVTQSPTHLIKTRGQQATLRCSPISGHTSVYWYQQALGLGLQFLLWYDEGEERNRGNFPPRFSGRQFPNYSSELNVNALELEDSALYLCASSFKPGTDTYNEQFFGPGTRLTVL.

The table lists this clonotype with a few counts. The rearrangement uses TRBV19 and TRBJ2-1; 8 bases match TRBD1. From germline, CDR1 is LNHDA and CDR2 SQIVND (reference sequence). This CDR3 spans 14 amino acids. Trimming took 7 bases from V and 4 from J; bases not matched to a gene: 6. The CDR3: CASTLDRGYNEQFF. CDR3 coding DNA: TGTGCCAGTACTCTCGACAGGGGTTACAATGAGCAGTTCTTC.

A few counts support this clonotype. Given a much more abundant clone one base away, this may be a read error. The rearrangement uses TRBV11-2 and TRBJ2-1; a weak D match, TRBD2 (6 bases). CDR3 size: 15 residues. Germline-derived CDR1 and CDR2 are SGHAT and FQNNGV. CDR3 in DNA: TGTGCCAGCAGCTTAGAACTAGCCCCCTACAATGAGCGGTTCTTC. Translating it yields CASSLELAPYNERFF.

This clonotype showed up many times. The V call is TRBV19, the J call TRBJ2-7; the D call may be TRBD1 or TRBD2 (5 bases each). Deletions cut 6 bases from V and 3 bases from J, with 24 bases between. CDR1 is LNHDA and CDR2 is SQIVND in the germline V gene (reference sequence). This CDR3 contains 17 residues. The chain's CDR3 is CASSPPPIRGLLYEQYF. The CDR3 region has the DNA TGTGCCAGTAGCCCCCCCCCCATCCGGGGCCTTCTCTACGAGCAGTACTTC.

This clonotype was seen many times. V is TRBV20-1 and J is TRBJ2-1; D unclear. Germline assignment: CDR1 DFQATT and CDR2 SNEGSKA (reference sequence). CDR3 size: 14 residues. The V end was cut by 3 bases, the J end by 0 bases, with 9 bases between. The CDR3 region is CSASSPSSYNEQFF. The CDR3 DNA reads as TGCAGTGCTAGCAGTCCCTCCTCCTACAATGAGCAGTTCTTC.